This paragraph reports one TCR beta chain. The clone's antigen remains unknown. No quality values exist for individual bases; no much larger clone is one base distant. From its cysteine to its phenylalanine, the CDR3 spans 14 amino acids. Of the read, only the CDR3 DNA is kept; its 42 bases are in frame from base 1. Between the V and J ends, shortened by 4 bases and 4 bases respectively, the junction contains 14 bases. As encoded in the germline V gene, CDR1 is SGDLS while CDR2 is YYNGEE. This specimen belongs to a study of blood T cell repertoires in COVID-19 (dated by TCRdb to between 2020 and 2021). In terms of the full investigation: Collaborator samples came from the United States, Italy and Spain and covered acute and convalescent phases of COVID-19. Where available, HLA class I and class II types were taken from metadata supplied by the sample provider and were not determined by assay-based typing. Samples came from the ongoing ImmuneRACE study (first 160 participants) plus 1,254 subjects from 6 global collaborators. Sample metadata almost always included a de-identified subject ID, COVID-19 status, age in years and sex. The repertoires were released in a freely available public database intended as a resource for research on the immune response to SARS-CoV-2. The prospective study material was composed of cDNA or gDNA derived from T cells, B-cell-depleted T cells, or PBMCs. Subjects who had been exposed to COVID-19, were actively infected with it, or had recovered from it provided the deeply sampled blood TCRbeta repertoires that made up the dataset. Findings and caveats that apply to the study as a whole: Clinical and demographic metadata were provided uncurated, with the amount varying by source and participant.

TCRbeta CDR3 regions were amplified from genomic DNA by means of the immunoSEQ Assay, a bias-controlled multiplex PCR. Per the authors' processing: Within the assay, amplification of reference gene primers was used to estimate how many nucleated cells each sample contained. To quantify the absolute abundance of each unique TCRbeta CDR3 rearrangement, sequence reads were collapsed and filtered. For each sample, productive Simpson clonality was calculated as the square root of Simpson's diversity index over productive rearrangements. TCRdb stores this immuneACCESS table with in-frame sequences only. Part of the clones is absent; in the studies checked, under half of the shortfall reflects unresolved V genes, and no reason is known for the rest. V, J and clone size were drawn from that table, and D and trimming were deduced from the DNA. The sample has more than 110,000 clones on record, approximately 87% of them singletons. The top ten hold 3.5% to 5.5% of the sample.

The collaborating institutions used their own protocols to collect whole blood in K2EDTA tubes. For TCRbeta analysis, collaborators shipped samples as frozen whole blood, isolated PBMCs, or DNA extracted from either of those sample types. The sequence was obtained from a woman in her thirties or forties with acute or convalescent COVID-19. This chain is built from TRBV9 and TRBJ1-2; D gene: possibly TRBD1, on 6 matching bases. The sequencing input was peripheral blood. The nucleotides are TGTGCCAGCAGCCCCCCGGGACAACTCTATGGCTACACCTTC. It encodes CASSPPGQLYGYTF.